The T cell receptor beta chain under discussion was sequenced for a study of PD-L1 blockade in urothelial cancer. Study background: Analysis of the blood was performed 3 weeks (second dose) and 6 weeks after treatment start. Points from the study as a whole: Better survival was predicted by below-median pretreatment blood TCR clonality.

There are 12 residues in the CDR3. The germline CDR1 and CDR2 sequences are MNHEY and SVGAGI. V lost 0 bases, J lost 11 bases, and 1 base stayed unmatched. The table came from immunoSEQ multiplex PCR; TCRdb's copy has only in-frame clones and leaves some out. The repertoire includes tens of thousands of clones, 86% of them detected once, and roughly 2.9% sits in the top ten. This clone was found many times. Its antigen is undetermined. Locally advanced or metastatic urothelial carcinoma was diagnosed in the patients. The gene calls are TRBV6-5 and TRBJ1-1; 9 bases match TRBD1. The sample here was PBMCs, taken around atezolizumab (anti-PD-L1) treatment. The TCR was taken from a man aged 45-65 years with urothelial cancer. CDR3 sequence reads: CASSYSGTGAFF. CDR3 nucleotide sequence: TGTGCCAGCAGTTACTCAGGGACAGGGGCTTTCTTT.